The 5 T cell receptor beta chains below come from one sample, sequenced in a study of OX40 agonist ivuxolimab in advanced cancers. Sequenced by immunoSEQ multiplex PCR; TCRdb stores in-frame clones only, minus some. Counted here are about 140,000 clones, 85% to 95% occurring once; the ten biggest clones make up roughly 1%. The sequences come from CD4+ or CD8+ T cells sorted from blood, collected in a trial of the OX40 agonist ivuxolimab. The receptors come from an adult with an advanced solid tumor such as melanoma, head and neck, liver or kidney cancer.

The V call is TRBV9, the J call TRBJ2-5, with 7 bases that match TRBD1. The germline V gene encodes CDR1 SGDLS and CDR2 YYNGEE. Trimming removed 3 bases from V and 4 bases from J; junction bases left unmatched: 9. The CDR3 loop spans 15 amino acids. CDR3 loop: CASSASTGIVETQYF. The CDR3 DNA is TGTGCCAGCAGCGCCTCGACAGGGATTGTAGAGACCCAGTACTTC.

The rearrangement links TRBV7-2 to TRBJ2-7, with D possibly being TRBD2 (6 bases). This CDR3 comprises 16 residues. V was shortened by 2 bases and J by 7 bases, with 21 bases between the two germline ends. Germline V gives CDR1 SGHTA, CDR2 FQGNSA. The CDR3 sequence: CASSLRMAGSRGEQYF. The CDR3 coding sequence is TGTGCCAGCAGCTTAAGAATGGCGGGGTCACGGGGGGAGCAGTACTTC. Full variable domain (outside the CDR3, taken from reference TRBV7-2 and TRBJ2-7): GAGVSQSPSNKVTEKGKDVELRCDPISGHTALYWYRQSLGQGLEFLIYFQGNSAPDKSGLPSDRFSAERTGGSVSTLTIQRTQQEDSAVYLCASSLRMAGSRGEQYFGPGTRLTVT.

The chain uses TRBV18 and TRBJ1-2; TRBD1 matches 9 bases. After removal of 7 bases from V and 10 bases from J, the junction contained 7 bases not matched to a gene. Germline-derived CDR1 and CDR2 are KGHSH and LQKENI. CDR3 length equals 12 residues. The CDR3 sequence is CASFRQGVAYTF. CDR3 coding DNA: TGTGCCAGCTTTCGACAGGGGGTTGCCTACACCTTC.

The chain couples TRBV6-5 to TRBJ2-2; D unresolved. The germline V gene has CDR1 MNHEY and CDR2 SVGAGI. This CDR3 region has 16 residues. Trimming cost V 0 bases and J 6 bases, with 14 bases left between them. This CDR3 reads CASSYSGTSLPGELFF. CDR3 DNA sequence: TGTGCCAGCAGTTACTCGGGTACCTCCCTTCCCGGGGAGCTGTTTTTT.

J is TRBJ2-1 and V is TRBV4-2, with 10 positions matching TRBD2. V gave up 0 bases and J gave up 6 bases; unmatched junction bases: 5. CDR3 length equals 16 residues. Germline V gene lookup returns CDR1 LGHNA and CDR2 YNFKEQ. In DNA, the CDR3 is TGTGCCAGCAGCCAAGATGCTAGCGGGAGACCCAATGAGCAGTTCTTC. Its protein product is CASSQDASGRPNEQFF.